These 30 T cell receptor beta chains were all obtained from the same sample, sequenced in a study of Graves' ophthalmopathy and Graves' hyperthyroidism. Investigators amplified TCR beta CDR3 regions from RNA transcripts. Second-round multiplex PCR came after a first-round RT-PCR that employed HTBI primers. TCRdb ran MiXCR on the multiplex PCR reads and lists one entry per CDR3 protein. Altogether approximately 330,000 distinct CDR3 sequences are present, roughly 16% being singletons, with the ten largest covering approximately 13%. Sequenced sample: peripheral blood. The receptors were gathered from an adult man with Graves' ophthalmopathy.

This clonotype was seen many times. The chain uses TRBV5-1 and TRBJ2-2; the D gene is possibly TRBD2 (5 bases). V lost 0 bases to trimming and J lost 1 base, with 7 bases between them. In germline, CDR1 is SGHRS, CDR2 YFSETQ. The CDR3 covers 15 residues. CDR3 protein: CASSLGGGNTGELFF. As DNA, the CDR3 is TGCGCCAGCAGCTTGGGAGGAGGGAACACCGGGGAGCTGTTTTTT.

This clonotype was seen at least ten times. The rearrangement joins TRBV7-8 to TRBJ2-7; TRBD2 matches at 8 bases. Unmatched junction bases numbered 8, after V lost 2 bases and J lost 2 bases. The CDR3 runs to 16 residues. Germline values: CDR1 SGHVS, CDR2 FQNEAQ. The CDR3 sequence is CASSLWAGGRTYEQYF. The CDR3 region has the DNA TGTGCCAGCAGCTTATGGGCGGGAGGAAGGACCTACGAGCAGTACTTC.

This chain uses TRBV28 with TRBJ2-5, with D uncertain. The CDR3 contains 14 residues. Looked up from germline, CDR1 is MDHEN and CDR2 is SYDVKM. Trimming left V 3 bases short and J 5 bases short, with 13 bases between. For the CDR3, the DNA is TGTGCCAGCAGTTTTGGTTCGCATGTGGAGACCCAGTACTTC. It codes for CASSFGSHVETQYF.

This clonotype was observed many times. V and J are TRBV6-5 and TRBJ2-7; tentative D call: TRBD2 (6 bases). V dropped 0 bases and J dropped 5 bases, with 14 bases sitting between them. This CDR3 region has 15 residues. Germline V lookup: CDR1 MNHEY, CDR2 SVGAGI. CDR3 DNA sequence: TGTGCCAGCAGTTACTCAAGGCAGGGAGGTAACGAGCAGTACTTC. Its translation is CASSYSRQGGNEQYF.

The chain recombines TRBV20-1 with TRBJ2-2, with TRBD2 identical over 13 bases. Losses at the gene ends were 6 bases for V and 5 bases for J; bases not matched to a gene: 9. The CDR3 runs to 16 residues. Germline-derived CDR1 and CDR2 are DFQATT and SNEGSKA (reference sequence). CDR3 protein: CSAKGLAGDLTGELFF. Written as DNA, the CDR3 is TGCAGTGCCAAAGGACTAGCGGGAGATCTTACCGGGGAGCTGTTTTTT.

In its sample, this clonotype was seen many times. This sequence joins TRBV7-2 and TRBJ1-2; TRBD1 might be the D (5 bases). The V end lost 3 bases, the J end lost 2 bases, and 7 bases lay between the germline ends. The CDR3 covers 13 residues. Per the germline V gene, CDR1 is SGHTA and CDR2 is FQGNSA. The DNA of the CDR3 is TGTGCCAGCAGCTTCAGGGCAAACTATGGCTACACCTTC. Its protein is CASSFRANYGYTF.

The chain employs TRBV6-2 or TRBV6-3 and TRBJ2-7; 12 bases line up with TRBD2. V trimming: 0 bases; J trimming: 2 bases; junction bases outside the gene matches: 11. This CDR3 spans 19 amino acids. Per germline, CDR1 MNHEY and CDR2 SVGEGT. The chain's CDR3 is CASSYSISGSSGRAYEQYF. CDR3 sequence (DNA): TGTGCCAGCAGTTACTCGATTTCTGGGTCTAGCGGGAGGGCCTACGAGCAGTACTTC.

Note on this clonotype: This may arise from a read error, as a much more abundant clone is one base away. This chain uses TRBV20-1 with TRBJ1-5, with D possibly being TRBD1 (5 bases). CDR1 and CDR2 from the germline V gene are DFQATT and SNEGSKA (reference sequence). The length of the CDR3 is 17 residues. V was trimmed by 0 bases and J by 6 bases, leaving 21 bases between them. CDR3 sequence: CSARDPRFREPGQPQHF. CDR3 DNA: TGCAGTGCTAGAGATCCCCGTTTCAGGGAGCCGGGTCAGCCCCAGCATTTT.

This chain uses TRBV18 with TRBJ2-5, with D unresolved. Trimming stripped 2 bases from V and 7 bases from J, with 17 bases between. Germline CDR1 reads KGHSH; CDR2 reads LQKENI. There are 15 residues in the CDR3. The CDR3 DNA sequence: TGTGCCAGCTCACCAACAAGTTTTACTGGCGGGACCCAGTACTTC. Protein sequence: CASSPTSFTGGTQYF.

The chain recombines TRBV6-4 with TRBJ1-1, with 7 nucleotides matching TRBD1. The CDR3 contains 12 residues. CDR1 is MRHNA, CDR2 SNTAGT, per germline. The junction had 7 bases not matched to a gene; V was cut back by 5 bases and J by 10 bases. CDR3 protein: CASSTGVNGAFF. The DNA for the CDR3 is TGTGCCAGCAGTACAGGGGTTAACGGAGCTTTCTTT.

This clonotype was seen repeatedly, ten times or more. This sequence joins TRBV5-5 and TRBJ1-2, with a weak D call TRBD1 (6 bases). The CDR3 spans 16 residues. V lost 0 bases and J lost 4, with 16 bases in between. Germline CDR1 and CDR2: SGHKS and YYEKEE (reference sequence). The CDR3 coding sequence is TGTGCCAGCAGCTTGGAATACGGACAGCTAACCTATGGCTACACCTTC. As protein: CASSLEYGQLTYGYTF.

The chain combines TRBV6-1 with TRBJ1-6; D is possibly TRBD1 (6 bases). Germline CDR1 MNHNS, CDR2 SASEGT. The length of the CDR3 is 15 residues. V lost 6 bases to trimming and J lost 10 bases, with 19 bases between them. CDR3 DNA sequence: TGTGCCAGCAGGCCCGTACGGGACAAGGAATCACCCCTCCACTTT. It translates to CASRPVRDKESPLHF.

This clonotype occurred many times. The CDR3 loop reads CASSITGDGYTF. The DNA of the CDR3 is TGTGCCAGTAGTATTACTGGGGATGGCTACACCTTC. The J gene is TRBJ1-2, the V gene TRBV19; D not resolved. Trimming removed 3 bases at V and 6 bases at J, with 8 bases between. Germline values: CDR1 LNHDA, CDR2 SQIVND (reference sequence). This CDR3 is 12 amino acids long.

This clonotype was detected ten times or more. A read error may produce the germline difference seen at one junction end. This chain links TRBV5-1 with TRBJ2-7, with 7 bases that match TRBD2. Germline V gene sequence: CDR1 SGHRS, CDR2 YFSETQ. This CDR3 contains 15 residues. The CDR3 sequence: CASGLGASGPLEQYF. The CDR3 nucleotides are TGCGCCAGCGGCTTGGGAGCTAGCGGCCCCCTCGAGCAGTACTTC.

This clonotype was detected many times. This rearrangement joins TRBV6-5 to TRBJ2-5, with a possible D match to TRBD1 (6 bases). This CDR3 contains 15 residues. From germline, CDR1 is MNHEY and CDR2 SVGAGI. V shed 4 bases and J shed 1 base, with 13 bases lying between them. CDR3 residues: CASSSWTASQETQYF. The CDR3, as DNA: TGTGCCAGCAGTTCATGGACAGCCAGCCAAGAGACCCAGTACTTC.

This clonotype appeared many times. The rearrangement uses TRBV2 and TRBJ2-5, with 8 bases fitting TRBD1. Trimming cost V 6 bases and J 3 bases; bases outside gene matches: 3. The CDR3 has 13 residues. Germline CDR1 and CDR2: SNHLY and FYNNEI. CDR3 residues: CASRTTGEETQYF. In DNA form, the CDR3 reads TGTGCCAGCAGGACGACAGGGGAAGAGACCCAGTACTTC.

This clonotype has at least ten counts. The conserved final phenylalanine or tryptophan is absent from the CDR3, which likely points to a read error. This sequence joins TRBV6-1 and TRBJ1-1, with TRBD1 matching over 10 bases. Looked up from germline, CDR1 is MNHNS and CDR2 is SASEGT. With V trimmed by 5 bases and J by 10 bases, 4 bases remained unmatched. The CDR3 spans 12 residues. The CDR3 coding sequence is TGTGCCAGCAGTAGACAGGGGGCTGTAGCTTTCCTT. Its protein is CASSRQGAVAFL.

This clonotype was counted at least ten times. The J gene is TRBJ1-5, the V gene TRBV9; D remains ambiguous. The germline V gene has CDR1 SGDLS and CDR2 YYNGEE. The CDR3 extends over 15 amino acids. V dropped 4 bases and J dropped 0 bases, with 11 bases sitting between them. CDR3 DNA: TGTGCCAGCAGCCCCGGACCTTATAGCAATCAGCCCCAGCATTTT. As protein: CASSPGPYSNQPQHF.

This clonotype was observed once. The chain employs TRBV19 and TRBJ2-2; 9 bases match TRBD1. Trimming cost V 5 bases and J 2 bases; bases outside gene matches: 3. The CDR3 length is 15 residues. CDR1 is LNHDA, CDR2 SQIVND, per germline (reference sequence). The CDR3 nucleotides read TGTGCCAGTAGTGGACAGGGGCGCAACACCGGGGAGCTGTTTTTT. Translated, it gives CASSGQGRNTGELFF.

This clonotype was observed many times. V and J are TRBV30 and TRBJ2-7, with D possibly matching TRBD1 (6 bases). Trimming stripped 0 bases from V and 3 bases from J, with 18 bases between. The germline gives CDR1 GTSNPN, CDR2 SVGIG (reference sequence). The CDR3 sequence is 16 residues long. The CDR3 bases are TGTGCCTGGAGTGTAAGGATAGATACCAGGGGCTACGAGCAGTACTTC. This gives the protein CAWSVRIDTRGYEQYF.

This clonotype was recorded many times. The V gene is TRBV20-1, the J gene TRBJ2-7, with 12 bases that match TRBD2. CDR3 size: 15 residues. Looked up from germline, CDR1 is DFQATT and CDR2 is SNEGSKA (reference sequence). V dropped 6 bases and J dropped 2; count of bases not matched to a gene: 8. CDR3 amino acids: CSAAQGLAGAYEQYF. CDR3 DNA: TGCAGTGCCGCGCAGGGACTAGCGGGCGCCTACGAGCAGTACTTC.

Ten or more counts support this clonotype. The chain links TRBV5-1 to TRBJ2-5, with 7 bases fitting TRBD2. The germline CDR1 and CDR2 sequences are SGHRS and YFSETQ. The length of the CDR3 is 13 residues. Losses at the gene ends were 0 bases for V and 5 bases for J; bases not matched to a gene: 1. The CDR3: CASSLDGGETQYF. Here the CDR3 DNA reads TGCGCCAGCAGCTTGGACGGGGGGGAGACCCAGTACTTC.

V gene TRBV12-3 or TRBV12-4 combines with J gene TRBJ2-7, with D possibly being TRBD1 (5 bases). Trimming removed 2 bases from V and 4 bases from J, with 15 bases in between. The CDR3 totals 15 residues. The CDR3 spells CASSLSRRAAYEQYF. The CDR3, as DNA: TGTGCCAGCAGTTTATCGCGCAGGGCGGCGTACGAGCAGTACTTC.

The CDR3 reads CASSPDGVNQPQHF. CDR3 bases: TGTGCCAGCAGCCCAGACGGGGTGAATCAGCCCCAGCATTTT. V is TRBV7-9 and J is TRBJ1-5; D gene unclear. The CDR3 length is 14 residues. In germline, CDR1 is SEHNR, CDR2 FQNEAQ (reference sequence). The germline V and J ends were trimmed by 5 bases and 4 bases, with 12 bases remaining between them.

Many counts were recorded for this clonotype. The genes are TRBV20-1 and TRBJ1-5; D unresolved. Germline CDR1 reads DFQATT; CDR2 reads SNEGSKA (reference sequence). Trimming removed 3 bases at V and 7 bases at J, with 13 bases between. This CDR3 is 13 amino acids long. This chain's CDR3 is CSASKRVNQPQHF. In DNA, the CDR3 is TGCAGTGCTAGCAAACGGGTGAACCAGCCCCAGCATTTT.

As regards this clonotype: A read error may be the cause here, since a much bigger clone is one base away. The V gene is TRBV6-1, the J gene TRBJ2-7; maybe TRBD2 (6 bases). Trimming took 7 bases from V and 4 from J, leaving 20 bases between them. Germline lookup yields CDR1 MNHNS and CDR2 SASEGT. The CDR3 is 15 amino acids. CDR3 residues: CASTHRPIGGYEQYF. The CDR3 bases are TGTGCCAGCACCCACAGGCCTATCGGGGGATACGAGCAGTACTTC.

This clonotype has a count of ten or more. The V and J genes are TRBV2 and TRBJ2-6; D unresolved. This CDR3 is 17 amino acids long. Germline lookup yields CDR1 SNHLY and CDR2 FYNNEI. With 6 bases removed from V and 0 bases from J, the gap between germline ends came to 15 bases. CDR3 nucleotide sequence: TGTGCCAGCAGACCACAAAATCGTGCCTCTGGGGCCAACGTCCTGACTTTC. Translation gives CASRPQNRASGANVLTF. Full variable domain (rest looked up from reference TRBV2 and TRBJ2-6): EPEVTQTPSHQVTQMGQEVILRCVPISNHLYFYWYRQILGQKVEFLVSFYNNEISEKSEIFDDQFSVERPDGSNFTLKIRSTKLEDSAMYFCASRPQNRASGANVLTFGAGSRLTVL.

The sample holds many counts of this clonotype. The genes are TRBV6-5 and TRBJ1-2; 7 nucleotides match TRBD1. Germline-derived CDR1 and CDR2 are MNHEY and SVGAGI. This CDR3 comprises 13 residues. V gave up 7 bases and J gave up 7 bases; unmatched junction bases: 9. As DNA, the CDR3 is TGTGCCAGCATATTGACAGGGACGGGTGGCTACACCTTC. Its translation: CASILTGTGGYTF.

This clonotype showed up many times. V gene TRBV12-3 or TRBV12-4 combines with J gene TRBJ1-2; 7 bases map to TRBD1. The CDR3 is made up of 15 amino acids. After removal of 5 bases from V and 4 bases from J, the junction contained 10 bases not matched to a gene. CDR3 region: CASSTGDGGVYGYTF. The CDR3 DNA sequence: TGTGCCAGCAGTACAGGGGACGGAGGCGTCTATGGCTACACCTTC.

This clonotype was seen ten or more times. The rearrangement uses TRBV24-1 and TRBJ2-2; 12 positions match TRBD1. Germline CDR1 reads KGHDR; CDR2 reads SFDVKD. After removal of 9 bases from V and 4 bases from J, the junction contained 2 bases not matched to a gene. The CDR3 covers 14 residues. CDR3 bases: TGTGCCACCGGGGACAGGGGGCTCACCGGGGAGCTGTTTTTT. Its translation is CATGDRGLTGELFF.